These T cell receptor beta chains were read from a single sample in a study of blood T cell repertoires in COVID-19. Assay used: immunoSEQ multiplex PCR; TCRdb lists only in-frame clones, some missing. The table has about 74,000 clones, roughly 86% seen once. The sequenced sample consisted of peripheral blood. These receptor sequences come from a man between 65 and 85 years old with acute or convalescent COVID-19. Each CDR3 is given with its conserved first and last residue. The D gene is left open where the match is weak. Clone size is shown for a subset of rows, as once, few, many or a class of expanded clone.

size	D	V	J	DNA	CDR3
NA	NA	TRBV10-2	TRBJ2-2	TGCGCCAGCGGGAGTAATAGAGGGACCGGGGAGCTGTTTTTT	CASGSNRGTGELFF
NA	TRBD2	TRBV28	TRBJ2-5	TGTGCCAGCAGTTCCCGGACTAGCGGGAGAGGGAAAGAGACCCAGTACTTC	CASSSRTSGRGKETQYF
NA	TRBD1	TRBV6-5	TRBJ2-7	TGTGCCAGCCATTTAGGGGGGACAGGGTCCTACGAGCAGTACTTC	CASHLGGTGSYEQYF
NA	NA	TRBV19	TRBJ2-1	TGTGCCAGTAAGGGGGGAGGGCCGGAGAATGAGCAGTTCTTC	CASKGGGPENEQFF
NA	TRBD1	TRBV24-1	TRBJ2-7	TGTGCCACCAGTGATACCGACAGGGGGCACGAGCAGTACTTC	CATSDTDRGHEQYF
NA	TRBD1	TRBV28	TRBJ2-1	TGTGCCAGCAGTTCCGCCGCGGACAGGAGACGCGAGCAGTTCTTC	CASSSAADRRREQFF
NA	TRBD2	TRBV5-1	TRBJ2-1	TGCGCCAGCAGATTTGGGTCTAGCGGGAGCGTCAATGAGCAGTTCTTC	CASRFGSSGSVNEQFF
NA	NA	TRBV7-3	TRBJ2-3	TGTGCCAGCAGCCGGGACTCCCGGGGTACAGGTACGCAGTATTTT	CASSRDSRGTGTQYF
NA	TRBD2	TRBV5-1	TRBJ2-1	TGCGCCAGCAGCACCGGGACTAGCGGGAGGGGGAGCTCCTACAATGAGCAGTTCTTC	CASSTGTSGRGSSYNEQFF
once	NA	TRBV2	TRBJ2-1	TGTGCCAGCAGTGATTCAGTAGGGACCCTGACAGGGACTTCCTACAATGAGCAGTTCTTC	CASSDSVGTLTGTSYNEQFF
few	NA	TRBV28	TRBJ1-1	TGTGCCAGCAGTTTAGGCAGGCTCCGAGGGGCTTTCTTT	CASSLGRLRGAFF
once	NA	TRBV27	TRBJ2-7	TGTGCCAGTCGGCCGGAGGGGTCCTACGAGCAGTACTTC	CASRPEGSYEQYF
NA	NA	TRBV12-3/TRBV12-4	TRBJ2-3	TGTGCCAGCAGTTTTTCGGCAGATACGCAGTATTTT	CASSFSADTQYF
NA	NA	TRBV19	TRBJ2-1	TGTGCCAGTAGTATAGGGGGGGGCGCCCTAAATGAGCAGTTCTTC	CASSIGGGALNEQFF
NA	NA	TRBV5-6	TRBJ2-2	TGTGCCAGCAGCGCCTACCGGGGTTTAGGCGGGGAGCTGTTTTTT	CASSAYRGLGGELFF
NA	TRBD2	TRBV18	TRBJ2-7	TGTGCCAGCTCACCGGGGACTAGCGGAGTCTACGAGCAGTACTTC	CASSPGTSGVYEQYF
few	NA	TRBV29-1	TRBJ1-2	TGCAGCGCCACAGGAGCTAACTATGGCTACACCTTC	CSATGANYGYTF
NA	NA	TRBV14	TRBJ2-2	TGTGCCAGCGCCGCGGGTACGAACACCGGGGAGCTGTTTTTT	CASAAGTNTGELFF
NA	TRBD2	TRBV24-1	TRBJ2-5	TGTGCCACCAGTGCGGCGGGGGGAAAGACCCAGTACTTC	CATSAAGGKTQYF